Shown below are 21 T cell receptor beta chains from a single sample sequenced in a study of T cells after yellow fever vaccination. Each CDR3 protein is one row after TCRdb ran MiXCR on the 5' RACE reads. In the table there are around 400,000 distinct CDR3 sequences, roughly 12% of which are singletons. The material was PBMCs, obtained on the day of the first yellow fever vaccination. The receptors stem from a man younger than 35 who received the YFV17D yellow fever vaccine.

The CDR3: CASSLSMRGRFPYGYTF. CDR3 DNA: TGTGCCAGCAGCTTGAGTATGAGGGGGCGCTTCCCCTATGGCTACACCTTC. This chain joins TRBV5-6 and TRBJ1-2; 7 nucleotides line up with TRBD1. J was trimmed by 4 bases and V by 1 base; bases with no gene match: 13. This CDR3 has 17 residues. CDR1 SGHDT and CDR2 YYEEEE come from the germline V gene.

This clonotype has more than one count but fewer than ten. The rearrangement joins TRBV7-9 to TRBJ1-1; no firm D call. The CDR3 runs to 11 residues. Deletions cut 2 bases from V and 7 bases from J, with 5 bases between. Germline values: CDR1 SEHNR, CDR2 FQNEAQ (reference sequence). This chain's CDR3 is CASSLNLEAFF. The DNA of the CDR3 is TGTGCCAGCAGCTTAAATCTTGAAGCTTTCTTT.

Only a few counts were recorded for this clonotype. V usage is TRBV18 and J usage is TRBJ2-7; D gene uncertain. V lost 2 bases and J lost 0, with 8 bases in between. In germline, CDR1 is KGHSH, CDR2 LQKENI. CDR3 length: 14 amino acids. Written as DNA, the CDR3 is TGTGCCAGCTCACCAGGGCTCAGCTCCTACGAGCAGTACTTC. Protein: CASSPGLSSYEQYF.

Points on this clonotype: The junction departs from the called germline gene at one end, perhaps through a read error. The chain's CDR3 is CASASGQATGEPFF. CDR3 sequence (DNA): TGTGCCAGCGCCTCCGGACAGGCCACCGGGGAGCCGTTTTTT. The gene calls are TRBV9 and TRBJ2-2; TRBD1 matches at 7 bases. The CDR3 sequence is 14 residues long. Per germline, CDR1 SGDLS and CDR2 YYNGEE.

This clonotype was counted ten times or more. V gene TRBV4-2 combines with J gene TRBJ2-2, with D unresolved. Germline V gene data show CDR1 as LGHNA and CDR2 as YNFKEQ. Trimming shortened V by 3 bases and J by 3 bases, and 11 bases separated the two germline ends. There are 15 residues in the CDR3. CDR3 residues: CASSHPGRHTGELFF. In DNA form, the CDR3 reads TGTGCCAGCAGCCATCCAGGTCGTCACACCGGGGAGCTGTTTTTT.

This chain's CDR3 is CASSSKGGARAKNIQYF. For the CDR3, the DNA is TGTGCCAGCAGCTCTAAGGGCGGGGCGCGGGCCAAAAACATTCAGTACTTC. The V and J genes are TRBV5-4 and TRBJ2-4, with a tentative D call TRBD2 (6 bases). CDR1 is SGHNT and CDR2 is YYREEE in the germline V gene (reference sequence). Trimming took 3 bases from V and 1 from J, leaving 17 bases between them. The CDR3 spans 17 residues.

The J gene is TRBJ2-7, the V gene TRBV6-1, with D perhaps matching TRBD1 (5 bases). V dropped 4 bases and J dropped 0 bases, with 13 bases sitting between them. The CDR3 contains 15 residues. Germline V lookup: CDR1 MNHNS, CDR2 SASEGT. CDR3 region: CASSGQTLSSYEQYF. In nucleotides, the CDR3 is TGTGCCAGCAGTGGACAGACTCTGAGCTCCTACGAGCAGTACTTC.

This clonotype has just a few counts. The CDR3 here is CASRPTGTGPLWPQHF. In DNA form, the CDR3 reads TGTGCCAGCAGGCCGACAGGGACAGGCCCGCTGTGGCCCCAGCATTTT. The chain uses TRBV5-5 and TRBJ1-5, with TRBD1 matching 8 bases. J gave up 9 bases and V 5 bases, and 16 bases lay outside the gene matches. Germline CDR1 reads SGHKS; CDR2 reads YYEKEE (reference sequence). This CDR3 contains 16 residues.

This clonotype was detected many times. The rearrangement links TRBV7-3 to TRBJ2-3, with D perhaps TRBD1 or TRBD2 (6 bases each). Trimming cost V 2 bases and J 5 bases, with 11 bases left between them. CDR1 and CDR2 from the germline V gene are SGHTA and FQGTGA. The CDR3 is 14 amino acids. CDR3: CASSLRGPGDTQYF. The CDR3 bases are TGTGCCAGCAGCTTACGGGGGCCGGGAGATACGCAGTATTTT.

This clonotype was detected many times. V and J are TRBV27 and TRBJ2-5; no firm D call. V gave up 3 bases and J gave up 4 bases, with 12 bases separating them. Per germline, CDR1 MNHEY and CDR2 SMNVEV (reference sequence). This CDR3 has 14 amino acids. CDR3 region: CASSFLGPRETQYF. CDR3 nucleotides: TGTGCCAGCAGTTTCCTCGGACCTAGAGAGACCCAGTACTTC.

The chain links TRBV6-1 to TRBJ2-4; the D call may be TRBD1 or TRBD2 (5 bases each). V lost 5 bases, J lost 4 bases, and 9 bases lay in between. The length of the CDR3 is 13 residues. The germline CDR1 and CDR2 sequences are MNHNS and SASEGT. The CDR3 nucleotides read TGTGCCAGCAGTAGGGACGGAAAAAACATTCAGTACTTC. It translates to CASSRDGKNIQYF.

In its sample, this clonotype was seen many times. CDR3 DNA sequence: TGCGCCAGCAGCACCCCAACAGGGTCCGGAGGGACCCAGTACTTC. It encodes CASSTPTGSGGTQYF. This chain uses TRBV5-1 with TRBJ2-5; D possibly corresponds to TRBD1 (6 bases). V gave up 4 bases and J gave up 7 bases, with 20 bases separating them. CDR1 is SGHRS, CDR2 YFSETQ, per germline. The CDR3 extends over 15 amino acids. Drawing the rest from reference TRBV5-1 and TRBJ2-5, the complete variable domain is KAGVTQTPRYLIKTRGQQVTLSCSPISGHRSVSWYQQTPGQGLQFLFEYFSETQRNKGNFPGRFSGRQFSNSRSEMNVSTLELGDSALYLCASSTPTGSGGTQYFGPGTRLLVL.

The sample holds a few counts of this clonotype. This rearrangement joins TRBV10-3 to TRBJ2-6, with a tentative D call TRBD1 (6 bases). This CDR3 comprises 18 residues. Trimming took off 6 bases at V and 0 bases at J, with 18 bases between the two ends. Germline V gene lookup returns CDR1 ENHRY and CDR2 SYGVKD. The CDR3 sequence: CAISPADSGSSGANVLTF. The CDR3 nucleotides are TGTGCCATCAGCCCCGCGGACAGTGGGAGCTCTGGGGCCAACGTCCTGACTTTC.

The rearrangement links TRBV12-3 or TRBV12-4 to TRBJ1-3; possibly TRBD1 for D (5 bases). The germline V and J ends were trimmed by 7 bases and 4 bases, with 17 bases remaining between them. The CDR3 covers 15 residues. In DNA, the CDR3 is TGTGCCAGCATCGCAACCCGTAGGGGCGGAAACACCATATATTTT. This codes for CASIATRRGGNTIYF.

This sequence joins TRBV28 and TRBJ2-3; 8 nucleotides line up with TRBD1. CDR3 length equals 14 residues. Germline trimming cut 7 bases from V and 0 bases from J; bases unmatched to any gene: 3. Germline V lookup: CDR1 MDHEN, CDR2 SYDVKM. CDR3 sequence: CASTRTGSTDTQYF. For the CDR3, the DNA is TGTGCCAGCACCCGGACAGGGAGCACAGATACGCAGTATTTT.

This clonotype was observed a few times. The chain combines TRBV11-2 with TRBJ2-3, with TRBD2 identical over 10 bases. CDR1 and CDR2 (germline): SGHAT, FQNNGV. CDR3 length equals 16 residues. Trimming cost V 2 bases and J 2 bases; bases outside gene matches: 4. The DNA of the CDR3 is TGTGCCAGCAGCTTAAGGAGCGGGGGGGCCACAGATACGCAGTATTTT. It is translated as CASSLRSGGATDTQYF.

The V call is TRBV5-1, the J call TRBJ1-1, with a weak D call TRBD1 (5 bases). Germline-derived CDR1 and CDR2 are SGHRS and YFSETQ. The ends were cut back, 7 bases at V and 4 bases at J, with 14 bases in the middle. The CDR3 has 13 residues. The CDR3 loop is CASGRGEGTEAFF. Here the CDR3 DNA reads TGCGCCAGCGGTCGAGGGGAGGGCACTGAAGCTTTCTTT.

This clonotype has more than one count but fewer than ten. This chain connects TRBV18 to TRBJ2-3, with D unresolved. The germline V gene encodes CDR1 KGHSH and CDR2 LQKENI. The CDR3 extends over 16 amino acids. With 5 bases removed from V and 2 bases from J, the gap between germline ends came to 17 bases. Written as DNA, the CDR3 is TGTGCCAGCTCAACGTCGGGCGTCGGTATCACAGATACGCAGTATTTT. This sequence encodes CASSTSGVGITDTQYF.

The chain couples TRBV3-1 to TRBJ2-5, with D tentatively TRBD2 (6 bases). Per the germline V gene, CDR1 is LGHDT and CDR2 is YNNKEL (reference sequence). The CDR3 extends over 16 amino acids. The ends were cut back, 0 bases at V and 2 bases at J, with 13 bases in the middle. CDR3 amino acids: CASSQDGPSEQETQYF. CDR3 sequence (DNA): TGTGCCAGCAGCCAAGATGGGCCTAGCGAACAAGAGACCCAGTACTTC.

This clonotype turned up a few times. The genes are TRBV7-9 and TRBJ2-1; the D gene is possibly TRBD1 (5 bases). The CDR3 runs 13 residues. Trimming removed 2 bases from V and 10 bases from J, with 12 bases in between. Germline V gives CDR1 SEHNR, CDR2 FQNEAQ (reference sequence). In DNA form, the CDR3 reads TGTGCCAGCAGCTTACTCTCAGGGAACGAGCAGTTCTTC. Translation: CASSLLSGNEQFF.

The chain employs TRBV15 and TRBJ2-3; 7 bases are a match to TRBD2. The CDR3 runs to 14 residues. CDR1 is LNHNV and CDR2 is YYDKDF in the germline V gene (reference sequence). The V gene end was trimmed by 6 bases and the J gene end by 4 bases; junction bases not matched to a gene: 7. DNA of the CDR3: TGTGCCACCAGACCGGGGGGAGTCCCAGATACGCAGTATTTT. Amino acids: CATRPGGVPDTQYF.